Below, 30 T cell receptor beta chains from the same sample are listed, as sequenced in a study of cytomegalovirus exposure and HLA in healthy donors. PCR was performed using 60 Vbeta and 13 Jbeta primers. Clones were sequenced by immunoSEQ multiplex PCR, and TCRdb holds only the in-frame ones, with some missing. The repertoire holds about 62,000 clones, just under 80% seen once, with 9.7% in the top ten. The sample was PBMCs. Receptors originate from a man between 35 and 55 years old in good health and CMV-seronegative.

The gene calls are TRBV2 and TRBJ2-7; TRBD1 agrees at 8 bases. Trimming removed 7 bases from V and 7 bases from J; junction bases left unmatched: 6. The CDR3 spans 12 residues. CDR1 is SNHLY and CDR2 is FYNNEI in the germline V gene. The CDR3 is CASNTGGREQYF. The CDR3 DNA is TGTGCCAGCAATACAGGGGGAAGGGAGCAGTACTTC.

The chain carries TRBV19 and TRBJ1-1; D is perhaps TRBD1 (6 bases). The length of the CDR3 is 14 residues. V was trimmed by 3 bases and J by 6 bases, leaving 14 bases between them. The V gene's germline CDR1 is LNHDA and CDR2 SQIVND (reference sequence). The CDR3: CASSIRGGVSEAFF. CDR3 nucleotides: TGTGCCAGTAGTATTAGGGGGGGGGTCTCTGAAGCTTTCTTT.

Only a few counts were recorded for this clone. CDR3 in DNA: TGCGCCAGCAGCCGGGACAGGACTAATGAAAAACTGTTTTTT. It specifies CASSRDRTNEKLFF. The rearrangement links TRBV5-1 to TRBJ1-4; TRBD1 matches at 8 bases. With 4 bases clipped from V and 2 bases from J, the junction kept 1 base outside the gene matches. This CDR3 comprises 14 residues. Germline V CDR1 and CDR2: SGHRS, YFSETQ.

The V and J genes are TRBV19 and TRBJ2-1; 8 positions agree with TRBD2. This CDR3 is built from 19 residues. Germline assignment: CDR1 LNHDA and CDR2 SQIVND (reference sequence). The V and J ends lost 1 base and 4 bases, in that order; junction bases with no gene match: 15. The CDR3 protein is CASSIGPTWGGRRYNEQFF. As DNA, the CDR3 is TGTGCCAGTAGTATAGGCCCGACCTGGGGCGGGAGGCGGTACAATGAGCAGTTCTTC.

This rearrangement joins TRBV11-3 to TRBJ2-3; TRBD1 matches at 7 bases. Germline V gene data show CDR1 as SGHNT and CDR2 as YENEEA. The CDR3 runs to 15 residues. V was clipped by 0 bases and J by 3 bases; unmatched bases: 3. In DNA form, the CDR3 reads TGTGCCAGCAGCTTAGAAGGGGGCTCGACAGATACGCAGTATTTT. This sequence encodes CASSLEGGSTDTQYF.

The genes are TRBV5-8 and TRBJ1-1; TRBD1 is a possible D gene (6 bases). Germline CDR1 SGHTS, CDR2 YDEGEE. V was pared by 0 bases and J by 3 bases, with 15 bases between. The CDR3 consists of 16 residues. The CDR3: CASSLVRGAGDTEAFF. CDR3 bases: TGTGCCAGCAGCTTGGTTCGGGGGGCGGGGGACACTGAAGCTTTCTTT.

V gene TRBV5-1 combines with J gene TRBJ2-3; 7 nucleotides match TRBD2. Germline V gene lookup returns CDR1 SGHRS and CDR2 YFSETQ. CDR3 length: 14 amino acids. V gave up 2 bases and J gave up 1 base; unmatched junction bases: 1. The CDR3 loop reads CASSLSGGTDTQYF. Written as DNA, the CDR3 is TGCGCCAGCAGCTTAAGCGGGGGCACAGATACGCAGTATTTT.

The chain recombines TRBV28 with TRBJ1-1; 10 bases map to TRBD1. This CDR3 is built from 17 residues. V gave up 6 bases and J gave up 0 bases; unmatched junction bases: 10. Germline assignment: CDR1 MDHEN and CDR2 SYDVKM. In DNA, the CDR3 is TGTGCCAGCAGGCCTGTGGGACAGGGGAACATGAACACTGAAGCTTTCTTT. Its protein is CASRPVGQGNMNTEAFF.

The rearrangement uses TRBV6-1 and TRBJ2-3; D possibly corresponds to TRBD2 (6 bases). CDR1 and CDR2 (germline): MNHNS, SASEGT. The CDR3 is 18 residues long. V lost 2 bases to trimming and J lost 0 bases, with 18 bases between them. The chain's CDR3 is CASSESFGAGTSTDTQYF. CDR3 coding DNA: TGTGCCAGCAGTGAATCCTTCGGGGCGGGAACTAGCACAGATACGCAGTATTTT.

The chain carries TRBV5-4 and TRBJ2-5, with D unresolved. The J call could be wrong; TRBJ2-7 is a better fit for the DNA end. The V gene's germline CDR1 is SGHNT and CDR2 YYREEE (reference sequence). The CDR3 covers 13 residues. The chain's CDR3 is CASSGPESYEQYF. CDR3 nucleotide sequence: TGTGCCAGCAGCGGTCCCGAGTCCTACGAGCAGTACTTC.

The rearrangement joins TRBV19 to TRBJ2-7; D gene unclear. V was cut by 3 bases and J by 6 bases, with 12 bases left in between. CDR3 size: 13 residues. CDR1 is LNHDA, CDR2 SQIVND, per germline (reference sequence). The CDR3 loop reads CASSILGSFEQYF. Written as DNA, the CDR3 is TGTGCCAGTAGTATCTTGGGCTCGTTCGAGCAGTACTTC.

The V gene is TRBV11-2, the J gene TRBJ2-5; TRBD1 matches 8 bases. The CDR3 contains 15 residues. Looked up from germline, CDR1 is SGHAT and CDR2 is FQNNGV. Germline trimming cut 3 bases from V and 4 bases from J; bases unmatched to any gene: 7. The CDR3 loop reads CASSFQGAMGETQYF. DNA for the CDR3: TGTGCCAGCAGCTTTCAGGGGGCTATGGGAGAGACCCAGTACTTC.

This clone was recorded a few times. It may be a read error: a sequence one base away is much more abundant. Other DNA sequences within the sample encode an identical CDR3. The chain couples TRBV29-1 to TRBJ2-1; 14 bases fit TRBD2. CDR1 is SQVTM, CDR2 ANQGSEA, per germline. J gave up 0 bases and V 6 bases, and 10 bases lay outside the gene matches. The CDR3 is 18 amino acids. The CDR3 bases are TGCAGCGTCCGCGGACTAGCGGGAGGCCGGAGCTCCTACAATGAGCAGTTCTTC. It encodes CSVRGLAGGRSSYNEQFF.

This clone was detected only a few times. This sequence joins TRBV7-9 and TRBJ1-1, with TRBD1 matching 7 bases. V trimming: 7 bases; J trimming: 1 base; junction bases outside the gene matches: 0. Germline V CDR1 and CDR2: SEHNR, FQNEAQ (reference sequence). The CDR3 contains 12 residues. The CDR3: CASNRGNTEAFF. For the CDR3, the DNA is TGTGCCAGCAACAGGGGGAACACTGAAGCTTTCTTT.

This rearrangement joins TRBV19 to TRBJ2-5, with TRBD2 as a possible D gene (5 bases). Germline V gene data show CDR1 as LNHDA and CDR2 as SQIVND (reference sequence). This CDR3 comprises 16 residues. The V end lost 3 bases, the J end lost 5 bases, and 19 bases lay between the germline ends. CDR3 residues: CASSIVGEVVGETQYF. In DNA form, the CDR3 reads TGTGCCAGTAGTATCGTGGGAGAGGTTGTGGGGGAGACCCAGTACTTC. Looking up the rest from reference TRBV19 and TRBJ2-5 gives the full variable domain: DGGITQSPKYLFRKEGQNVTLSCEQNLNHDAMYWYRQDPGQGLRLIYYSQIVNDFQKGDIAEGYSVSREKKESFPLTVTSAQKNPTAFYLCASSIVGEVVGETQYFGPGTRLLVL.

This clone showed up just once. The chain has TRBV6-1 and TRBJ1-4; tentatively, D is TRBD1 (6 bases). Trimming removed 2 bases at V and 6 bases at J, with 19 bases between. Germline lookup yields CDR1 MNHNS and CDR2 SASEGT. This CDR3 comprises 17 residues. CDR3 sequence reads: CASSEQATQGLDEKLFF. Written as DNA, the CDR3 is TGTGCCAGCAGTGAACAGGCAACACAGGGATTAGATGAAAAACTGTTTTTT.

The CDR3 is CAISAMGSYGYTF. The CDR3 region has the DNA TGTGCCATCAGTGCCATGGGCTCCTATGGCTACACCTTC. The chain has TRBV10-3 and TRBJ1-2; D remains unclear. The germline V and J ends were trimmed by 4 bases and 4 bases, with 10 bases remaining between them. Germline assignment: CDR1 ENHRY and CDR2 SYGVKD. The CDR3 has 13 amino acids.

The chain uses TRBV7-2 and TRBJ2-5; D unclear. The DNA matches TRBJ2-7 better at its end, which makes the J call doubtful. The length of the CDR3 is 12 residues. From germline, CDR1 is SGHTA and CDR2 FQGNSA. The CDR3 sequence: CASSLARYEQYF. The CDR3 bases are TGTGCCAGCAGCTTAGCCCGATACGAGCAGTACTTC.

J is TRBJ1-4 and V is TRBV7-9; D possibly corresponds to TRBD1 (6 bases). The CDR3 totals 14 residues. CDR1 is SEHNR and CDR2 is FQNEAQ in the germline V gene (reference sequence). The V end was cut by 6 bases, the J end by 6 bases, with 14 bases between. The CDR3 DNA reads as TGTGCCAGCAGTTCTACAGGGAGGGATGAAAAACTGTTTTTT. This translates into CASSSTGRDEKLFF.

The chain couples TRBV6-1 to TRBJ2-1; TRBD1 matches 8 bases. The CDR3 runs 17 residues. In germline, CDR1 is MNHNS, CDR2 SASEGT. The V gene end was trimmed by 3 bases and the J gene end by 4 bases; junction bases not matched to a gene: 11. The CDR3 coding sequence is TGTGCCAGCAGTGAGCAGGGGGCAAATTTCCCTTACAATGAGCAGTTCTTC. Translated: CASSEQGANFPYNEQFF.

The chain recombines TRBV29-1 with TRBJ2-5; the D gene is possibly TRBD2 (6 bases). The DNA end is more similar to TRBJ2-7, so the J call may be wrong. The CDR3 contains 12 residues. Germline lookup yields CDR1 SQVTM and CDR2 ANQGSEA. CDR3 sequence reads: CSVQSGVYEQYF. For the CDR3, the DNA is TGCAGCGTTCAGTCGGGGGTCTACGAGCAGTACTTC.

The chain recombines TRBV4-1 with TRBJ2-5; D remains ambiguous. CDR3 size: 16 residues. V was pared by 1 base and J by 5 bases, with 17 bases between. Germline V gene sequence: CDR1 MGHRA, CDR2 YSYEKL. CDR3 coding DNA: TGCGCCAGCAGCCAAGTCCCTAGTGTCTTCATGGAGACCCAGTACTTC. Encoded protein: CASSQVPSVFMETQYF.

J is TRBJ2-3 and V is TRBV6-1, with a weak D call TRBD2 (5 bases). Germline CDR1 is MNHNS and CDR2 is SASEGT. The CDR3 sequence is 15 residues long. The V and J ends lost 2 bases and 2 bases respectively, with 11 bases between them. The CDR3 sequence: CASSESRLFTDTQYF. The CDR3 DNA reads TGTGCCAGCAGTGAATCTAGACTATTCACAGATACGCAGTATTTT.

The rearrangement links TRBV19 to TRBJ2-3; TRBD1 aligns across 11 bases. The germline V gene has CDR1 LNHDA and CDR2 SQIVND (reference sequence). The CDR3 extends over 16 amino acids. J lost 5 bases, V lost 5 bases, and 9 bases had no gene match. CDR3 amino acids: CASSPRTGGRGDTQYF. The CDR3 DNA follows: TGTGCCAGTAGTCCCCGGACAGGGGGCCGGGGAGATACGCAGTATTTT.

The V gene is TRBV7-8, the J gene TRBJ2-7; 10 bases agree with TRBD2. The CDR3 extends over 17 amino acids. Per the germline V gene, CDR1 is SGHVS and CDR2 is FQNEAQ. J lost 0 bases, V lost 3 bases, and 8 bases had no gene match. DNA of the CDR3: TGTGCCAGCAGCTTGGCTAGCGGGGGCCGTAGCTCCTACGAGCAGTACTTC. Amino acids: CASSLASGGRSSYEQYF.

This clone was picked up one time. This chain uses TRBV6-5 with TRBJ2-5, with TRBD1 matching 7 bases. Germline lookup yields CDR1 MNHEY and CDR2 SVGAGI. The CDR3 totals 15 residues. V was pared by 4 bases and J by 4 bases, with 9 bases of the junction left unmatched. CDR3 loop: CASSSTDAGGETQYF. Here the CDR3 DNA reads TGTGCCAGCAGTTCCACCGACGCAGGGGGAGAGACCCAGTACTTC.

V gene TRBV21-1 combines with J gene TRBJ2-7; the table's D call, TRBD1, was not checked against the DNA. TRBV21-1 is classified as a pseudogene. The CDR3 consists of 14 residues. Here the CDR3 DNA reads TGTGCCCTTTTCGACAGGGAGAGCTCCTACGAGCAGTACTTC. Translating gives CALFDRESSYEQYF.

The gene calls are TRBV28 and TRBJ2-7; a possible D gene is TRBD1 (5 bases). This CDR3 comprises 14 residues. Per germline, CDR1 MDHEN and CDR2 SYDVKM. V dropped 5 bases and J dropped 3 bases, with 14 bases sitting between them. CDR3 nucleotide sequence: TGTGCCAGCAGTAGATACCAGGGCGGCTACGAGCAGTACTTC. It is translated as CASSRYQGGYEQYF.

This chain connects TRBV21-1 to TRBJ1-1. TRBV21-1 is designated a pseudogene. This CDR3 is built from 14 residues. CDR3 sequence reads: CASSKDGEGPIAFF. In DNA form, the CDR3 reads TGTGCCAGCAGCAAAGATGGAGAGGGCCCAATCGCTTTCTTT.

This chain uses TRBV27 with TRBJ2-7; possibly TRBD2 for D (5 bases). The CDR3 contains 14 residues. V gave up 0 bases and J gave up 1 base, with 7 bases separating them. Germline V gives CDR1 MNHEY, CDR2 SMNVEV (reference sequence). CDR3 DNA: TGTGCCAGCAGTTTATCATGGGAGTCCTACGAGCAGTACTTC. Protein: CASSLSWESYEQYF.